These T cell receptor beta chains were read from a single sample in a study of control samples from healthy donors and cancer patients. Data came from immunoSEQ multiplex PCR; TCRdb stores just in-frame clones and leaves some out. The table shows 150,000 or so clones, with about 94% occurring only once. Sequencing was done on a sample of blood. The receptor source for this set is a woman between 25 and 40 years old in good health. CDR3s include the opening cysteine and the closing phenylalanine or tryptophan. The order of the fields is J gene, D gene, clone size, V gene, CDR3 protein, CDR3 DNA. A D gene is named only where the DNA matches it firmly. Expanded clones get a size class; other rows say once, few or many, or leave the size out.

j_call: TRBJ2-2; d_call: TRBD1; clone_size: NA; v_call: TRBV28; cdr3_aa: CASSRGTGDTGELFF; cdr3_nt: TGTGCCAGCAGTCGCGGGACAGGGGACACCGGGGAGCTGTTTTTT
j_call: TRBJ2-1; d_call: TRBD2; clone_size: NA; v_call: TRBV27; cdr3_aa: CASSSPSGVNEQFF; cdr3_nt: TGTGCCAGCAGTTCTCCTAGCGGGGTAAATGAGCAGTTCTTC
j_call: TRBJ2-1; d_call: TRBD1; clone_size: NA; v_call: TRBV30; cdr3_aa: CALQGGDSYNEQFF; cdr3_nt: TGTGCCTTACAGGGGGGAGACTCCTACAATGAGCAGTTCTTC
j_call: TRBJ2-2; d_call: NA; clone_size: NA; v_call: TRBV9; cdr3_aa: CASRGLTNTGELFF; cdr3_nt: TGTGCCAGCAGGGGACTTACGAACACCGGGGAGCTGTTTTTT
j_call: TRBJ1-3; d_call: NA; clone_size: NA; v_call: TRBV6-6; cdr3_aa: CAVSPRVWENTIYF; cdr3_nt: TGTGCCGTCTCTCCCAGGGTTTGGGAAAACACCATATATTTT
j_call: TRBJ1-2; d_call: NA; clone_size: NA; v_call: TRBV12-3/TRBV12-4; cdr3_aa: CASSPDRNYGYTF; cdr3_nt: TGTGCCAGCAGTCCCGACAGGAACTATGGCTACACCTTC
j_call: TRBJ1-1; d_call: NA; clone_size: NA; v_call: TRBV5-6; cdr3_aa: CASSLAWNTEAFF; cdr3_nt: TGTGCCAGCAGCTTGGCTTGGAACACTGAAGCTTTCTTT
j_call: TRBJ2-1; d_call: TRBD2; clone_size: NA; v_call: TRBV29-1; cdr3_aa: CSLGGSSYNEQFF; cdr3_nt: TGCAGCCTGGGAGGGAGCTCCTACAATGAGCAGTTCTTC
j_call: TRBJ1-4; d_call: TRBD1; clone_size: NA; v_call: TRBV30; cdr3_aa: CAWSDLGTDKKLFF; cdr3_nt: TGTGCCTGGAGTGACCTCGGGACAGATAAAAAACTGTTTTTT
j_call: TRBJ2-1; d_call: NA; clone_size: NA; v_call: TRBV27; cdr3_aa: CASSPGISYNEQFF; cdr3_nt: TGTGCCAGCAGTCCGGGAATATCCTACAATGAGCAGTTCTTC
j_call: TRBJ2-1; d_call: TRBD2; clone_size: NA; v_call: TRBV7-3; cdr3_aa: CASSPRTSSDEQFF; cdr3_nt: TGTGCCAGCAGCCCGCGGACTAGCTCCGATGAGCAGTTCTTC
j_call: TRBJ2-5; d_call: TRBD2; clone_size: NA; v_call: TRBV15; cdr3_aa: CATSRSISGSSRAEETQYF; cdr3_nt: TGTGCCACCAGCAGAAGTATTAGCGGGAGTTCCCGGGCGGAAGAGACCCAGTACTTC
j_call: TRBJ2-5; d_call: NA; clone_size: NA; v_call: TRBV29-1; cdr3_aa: CSVHREREAQTQYF; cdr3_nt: TGCAGCGTTCACAGGGAGCGGGAAGCGCAGACCCAGTACTTC
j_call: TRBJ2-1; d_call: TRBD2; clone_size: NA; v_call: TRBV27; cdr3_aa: CASSPGTSRNEQFF; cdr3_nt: TGTGCCAGCAGTCCCGGGACTAGCCGAAATGAGCAGTTCTTC
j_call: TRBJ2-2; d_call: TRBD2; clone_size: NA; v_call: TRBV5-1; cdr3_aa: CASSLEGLVSGELFF; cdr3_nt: TGCGCCAGCAGCTTGGAGGGACTAGTCTCCGGGGAGCTGTTTTTT
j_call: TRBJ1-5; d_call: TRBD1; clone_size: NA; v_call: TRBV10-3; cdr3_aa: CAISESRQGHQPQHF; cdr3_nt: TGTGCCATCAGTGAGTCGAGACAGGGGCATCAGCCCCAGCATTTT
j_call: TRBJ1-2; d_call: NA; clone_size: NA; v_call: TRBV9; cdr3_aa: CASSGTDNGYTF; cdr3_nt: TGTGCCAGCAGCGGGACAGATAATGGCTACACCTTC
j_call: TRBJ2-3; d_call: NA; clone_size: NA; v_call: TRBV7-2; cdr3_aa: CASSLWLGGSTDTQYF; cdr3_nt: TGTGCCAGCAGCTTATGGTTGGGCGGGTCCACAGATACGCAGTATTTT
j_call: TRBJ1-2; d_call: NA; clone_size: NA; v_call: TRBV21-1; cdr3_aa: CASSKEGTVNYGYTF; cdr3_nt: TGTGCCAGCAGCAAAGAAGGCACAGTAAACTATGGCTACACCTTC
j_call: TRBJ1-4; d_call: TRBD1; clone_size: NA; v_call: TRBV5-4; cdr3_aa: CASSLAAGGEEKLFF; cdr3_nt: TGTGCCAGCAGCTTGGCAGCAGGGGGCGAGGAAAAACTGTTTTTT
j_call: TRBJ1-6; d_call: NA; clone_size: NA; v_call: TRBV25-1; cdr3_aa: CASGTGHAGPLHF; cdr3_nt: TGTGCCAGCGGTACAGGGCACGCGGGCCCCCTCCACTTT
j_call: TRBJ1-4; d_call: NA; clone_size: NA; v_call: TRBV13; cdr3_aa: CASSLTATNEKLFF; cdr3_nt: TGTGCCAGCAGCTTAACTGCAACTAATGAAAAACTGTTTTTT
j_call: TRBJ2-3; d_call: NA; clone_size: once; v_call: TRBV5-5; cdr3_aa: CASSQARRGTDTQYF; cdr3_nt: TGTGCCAGCAGCCAAGCTAGGAGGGGAACAGATACGCAGTATTTT
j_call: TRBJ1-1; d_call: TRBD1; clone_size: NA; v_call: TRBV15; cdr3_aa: CATSRGQSTEAFF; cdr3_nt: TGTGCCACCAGCAGGGGACAGAGCACTGAAGCTTTCTTT
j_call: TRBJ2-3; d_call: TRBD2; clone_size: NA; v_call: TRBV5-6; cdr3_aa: CASSFLREGGQYF; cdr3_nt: TGTGCCAGCAGCTTCCTCAGGGAGGGCGGGCAGTATTTT
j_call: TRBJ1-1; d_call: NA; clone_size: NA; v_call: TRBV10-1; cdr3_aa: CASSDTGPWNTEAFF; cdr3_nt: TGCGCCAGCAGTGACACCGGACCCTGGAACACTGAAGCTTTCTTT
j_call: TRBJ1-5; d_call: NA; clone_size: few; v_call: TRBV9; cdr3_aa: CASSGLPLPAQHF; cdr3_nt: TGTGCCAGCAGCGGACTGCCCTTGCCGGCCCAGCATTTT
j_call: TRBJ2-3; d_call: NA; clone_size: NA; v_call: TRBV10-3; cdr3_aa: CAGGAGEADTQYF; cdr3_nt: TGTGCCGGGGGGGCGGGAGAGGCAGATACGCAGTATTTT
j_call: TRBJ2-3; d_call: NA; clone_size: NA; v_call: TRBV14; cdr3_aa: CASSQDLRNRDLGDFHTDTQYF; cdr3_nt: TGTGCCAGCAGCCAAGACCTAAGAAACCGGGACCTTGGGGATTTCCACACAGATACGCAGTATTTT
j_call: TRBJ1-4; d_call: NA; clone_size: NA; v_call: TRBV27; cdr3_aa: CASSLWGEKLFF; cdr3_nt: TGTGCCAGCAGTTTATGGGGGGAGAAACTGTTTTTT
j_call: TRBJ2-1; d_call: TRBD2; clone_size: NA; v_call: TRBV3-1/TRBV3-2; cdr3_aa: CASSQEESGLASYNEQFF; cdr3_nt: TGTGCCAGCAGCCAAGAAGAGTCCGGACTAGCTTCCTACAATGAGCAGTTCTTC
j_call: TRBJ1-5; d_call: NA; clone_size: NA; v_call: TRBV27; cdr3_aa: CASSPKGTDYSNQPQHF; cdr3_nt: TGTGCCAGCAGTCCAAAAGGGACCGATTATAGCAATCAGCCCCAGCATTTT
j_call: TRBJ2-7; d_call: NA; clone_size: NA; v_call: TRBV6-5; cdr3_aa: CASSAEGRDSYEQYF; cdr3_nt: TGTGCCAGCAGCGCGGAGGGCCGAGATTCCTACGAGCAGTACTTC
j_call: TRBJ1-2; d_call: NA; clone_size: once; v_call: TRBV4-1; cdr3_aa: CASSQVVGAFYGYTF; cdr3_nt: TGCGCCAGCAGCCAAGTAGTAGGAGCCTTCTATGGCTACACCTTC
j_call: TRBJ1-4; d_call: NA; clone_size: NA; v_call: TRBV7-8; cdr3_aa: CASSLGPLNEKLFF; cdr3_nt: TGTGCCAGCAGCTTAGGACCGCTTAATGAAAAACTGTTTTTT
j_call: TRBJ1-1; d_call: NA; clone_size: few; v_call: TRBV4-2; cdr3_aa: CASSHLDGNTEAFF; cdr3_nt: TGTGCCAGCAGCCACCTTGACGGGAACACTGAAGCTTTCTTT
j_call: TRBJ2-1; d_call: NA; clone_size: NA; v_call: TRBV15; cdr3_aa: CATSRDENNEQFF; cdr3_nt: TGTGCCACCAGCAGAGACGAGAACAATGAGCAGTTCTTC